This TCR beta chain was sequenced in a study of regulatory T cells in long-lasting Graves disease. Stated time point: newly diagnosed GD, antithyroid drugs for less than 3 months. Generation of the TCR library employed RNA extracted from PBMCs. CDR3 regions were amplified by Arm-PCR using iRepertoire HTBI primers to build TCR beta libraries. TCRdb itself ran the multiplex PCR reads through MiXCR, one entry per CDR3 protein. This sample yields around 400,000 distinct CDR3 sequences, of which 15% to 17% are seen a single time; about 20% belongs to the top ten. Germline V gene data show CDR1 as SGHTA and CDR2 as FQGNSA. The CDR3 is made up of 13 amino acids. Points from the study as a whole: TRBV28, TRBJ1-2 and TRBJ2-5 emerged as the favored segments in persistent disease. Thyroid tissue went unstudied; only peripheral blood was examined.

As concerns this clonotype: The target antigen is unknown. This may stem from a read error, because a much larger clone lies one nucleotide away.

The sequencing used peripheral blood mononuclear cells (PBMCs), collected at new diagnosis, from a patient treated with antithyroid drugs. The chain carries TRBV7-2 and TRBJ2-7; a possible D gene is TRBD1 (5 bases). The sequence was obtained from a female donor with Graves disease. The CDR3 sequence: CACSSTVHYEQYF. The CDR3 coding sequence is TGTGCCTGCAGCTCGACAGTTCACTACGAGCAGTACTTC.